The sample holds many counts of the clone carrying this T cell receptor (beta chain). Its target is unknown. The data derive from a study of T cell repertoires in cytomegalovirus infection. Turning to the study itself: HLA-B-restricted CMV epitopes that are well studied were used alongside recently identified HLA-C-restricted ones. Study-wide results and limits: HLA-C-restricted TCR beta clonotypes specific for CMV led the ex vivo response.

TCRdb fed the reads into MiXCR, producing one record per CDR3 protein. The repertoire includes 650,000 to 850,000 distinct CDR3 sequences, roughly 29% of them detected once, and under 15% sits in the top ten. Trimming removed 4 bases from V and 0 bases from J, with 16 bases in between. The CDR3 has 17 amino acids. Germline V gene data show CDR1 as SGHVS and CDR2 as FQNEAQ. This TCR was recovered from a human donor in good health (CMV status not recorded). Some clones in this sample may be carry-over from other donors' samples. J is TRBJ1-5 and V is TRBV7-8, with D possibly matching TRBD1 (5 bases). The sample was cultured CD8+ T cells from PBMCs, taken from culture after CMV antigen stimulation. The CDR3 loop is CASSSRKTVYSNQPQHF. Here the CDR3 DNA reads TGTGCCAGCAGCTCTCGAAAGACAGTTTATAGCAATCAGCCCCAGCATTTT.